This T cell receptor (beta chain) was sequenced for a study of breast tumors, draining lymph nodes, adjacent tissues (dated by TCRdb to the mid-2010s). For the wider study: The study compared TCR beta repertoires across tumor, adjacent nontumor tissue and axillary lymph nodes from breast cancer patients. In human breast cancer, the study set out to evaluate how tumor, surrounding tissue and draining lymph node repertoires relate to one another and whether T cells may move between these sites.

The research as a whole found: Tumor and nontumor tissue repertoires were found to be significantly more similar in luminal-like than in basal-like breast cancer. The study presented the conclusion that tumor T cells originate in lymph nodes as consistent with a hypothesis, not as something directly demonstrated. Tumor T-cell repertoires showed less diversity than lymph node repertoires and more diversity than nontumor tissue repertoires, and tumor T-cell repertoires showed preferential V and J gene usage. The data were judged consistent with most tumor T cells deriving from the lymph node and then expanding within tumor tissue.

Lymph node samples came from the axillary draining lymph nodes of breast cancer patients. As to this clonotype: The specificity of this receptor is unknown. No qualities accompany the bases; no much larger clone lies one base away.

The data were produced on an Illumina HiSeq 2000. TCR beta chain libraries were generated through multiplex PCR amplification. High-throughput sequencing was used to analyze the amplified TCR beta chain products. Using fastp trimming at Q25 and MiXCR clonotype assembly, TCRdb reanalyzed the public sequencing data and kept in-frame beta chains. Every entry covers one CDR3 protein and lists the most common genes and DNA from its rows. The sample contains over 200,000 distinct CDR3 sequences, around 35% of them found a single time. Of the sample, roughly 3.5% falls within the top ten clones. This TCR derives from a female donor with breast cancer. Some clones in this sample may be carry-over from other donors' samples. The sample was axillary lymph node tissue.

The bases are TGTGCCACCAGCAGAGAGAACGAGGGGTGGAGCGGCTACACCTTC. This sequence encodes CATSRENEGWSGYTF. This chain is built from TRBV15 and TRBJ1-2; TRBD1 might be the D gene, on 5 matching bases. Trimming costs V 0 bases and J 8 bases, and their ends lie 16 bases apart. Measured from the cysteine to the phenylalanine, the CDR3 is 15 residues long. The read is trimmed to its CDR3 DNA, 45 bases read in frame from base 1. The germline V gene (reference sequence) specifies LNHNV as CDR1 and YYDKDF as CDR2. Reference TRBV15 and TRBJ1-2 proteins supply the regions before and after the CDR3; the full variable domain is: DAMVIQNPRYQVTQFGKPVTLSCSQTLNHNVMYWYQQKSSQAPKLLFHYYDKDFNNEADTPDNFQSRRPNTSFCFLDIRSPGLGDTAMYLCATSRENEGWSGYTFGSGTRLTVV.